The clone carrying this T cell receptor (beta chain) was observed at least ten times. This entry is derived from a study of T cells in Graves' hyperthyroidism and ophthalmopathy. TCR beta CDR3 sequences were amplified from RNA transcripts. TCR CDR3 underwent first-round RT-PCR with the HTBI primer set. Each CDR3 protein is one row after TCRdb ran MiXCR on the multiplex PCR reads. The sample consists of approximately 600,000 distinct CDR3 sequences, about 14% of them appearing once. The sequenced sample consisted of blood. This TCR derives from a woman between 18 and 29 years old with Graves' ophthalmopathy.

In DNA, the CDR3 is TGTGCCAGCAGCTTGGGAATAGGCCTTTACGAGCAGTACTTC. Protein sequence: CASSLGIGLYEQYF. V usage is TRBV7-8 and J usage is TRBJ2-7; no firm D call. The germline CDR1 and CDR2 sequences are SGHVS and FQNEAQ. CDR3 size: 14 residues. V was clipped by 3 bases and J by 4 bases, with 13 bases between them.